The 10 T cell receptor beta chains listed next were all sequenced from one sample in a study of shared clonotypes between healthy human individuals (dated by TCRdb to 2019 to 2021). The library was made by the immunoSEQ multiplex PCR assay. Held by TCRdb, this immuneACCESS table contains in-frame sequences only and omits some clones. Under half of the omission traces to an unresolved V gene where checked; the cause of the rest is unknown. The sample has 1.6 million or so clones on record, roughly 96% of them singletons. The top ten clones comprise about 1.2% of the sample. The specimen sequenced was naive CD4+ T cells sorted from blood. What this sample's cell subset or site label stands for: CD45RA+ positively selected. The receptor set was obtained from a man in his thirties or forties in good health.

The chain recombines TRBV2 with TRBJ2-5; D is ambiguous. V dropped 8 bases and J dropped 5 bases, with 9 bases sitting between them. The CDR3 extends over 11 amino acids. The germline V gene encodes CDR1 SNHLY and CDR2 FYNNEI. The CDR3 DNA follows: TGTGCCAGCGGCGAGATTGAGACCCAGTACTTC. Protein sequence: CASGEIETQYF.

This chain connects TRBV6-6 to TRBJ2-5, with 8 bases matching TRBD1. Germline lookup yields CDR1 MNHNY and CDR2 SVGAGI (reference sequence). CDR3 length equals 13 residues. V lost 7 bases, J lost 5 bases, and 6 bases stayed unmatched. CDR3 residues: CASTRTGTETQYF. CDR3 DNA: TGTGCCAGCACCAGGACAGGGACCGAGACCCAGTACTTC.

The table lists this clone with a count of one. The chain has TRBV2 and TRBJ2-7, with a possible D match to TRBD2 (6 bases). This CDR3 has 16 residues. V lost 6 bases to trimming and J lost 7 bases, with 25 bases between them. Germline V gene sequence: CDR1 SNHLY, CDR2 FYNNEI. CDR3 coding DNA: TGTGCCAGCAGCCCCGCAGGAGGGCGAGTTGAAGGGGAGCAGTACTTC. It codes for CASSPAGGRVEGEQYF. Filled out from reference TRBV2 and TRBJ2-7, the complete variable domain reads EPEVTQTPSHQVTQMGQEVILRCVPISNHLYFYWYRQILGQKVEFLVSFYNNEISEKSEIFDDQFSVERPDGSNFTLKIRSTKLEDSAMYFCASSPAGGRVEGEQYFGPGTRLTVT.

The CDR3, as DNA: TGTGCCAGCACCTCAACCCCCACAGGGGGCGTCGCCGGGGAGCTGTTTTTT. This translates into CASTSTPTGGVAGELFF. The V and J genes are TRBV14 and TRBJ2-2; 9 positions agree with TRBD1. V lost 7 bases and J lost 6; bases outside the gene matches: 15. The CDR3 length is 17 residues. The germline V gene has CDR1 SGHDN and CDR2 FVKESK. Drawing the rest from reference TRBV14 and TRBJ2-2, the complete variable domain is EAGVTQFPSHSVIEKGQTVTLRCDPISGHDNLYWYRRVMGKEIKFLLHFVKESKQDESGMPNNRFLAERTGGTYSTLKVQPAELEDSGVYFCASTSTPTGGVAGELFFGEGSRLTVL.

The genes are TRBV5-1 and TRBJ1-1; D is uncertain. This CDR3 is built from 14 residues. Germline lookup yields CDR1 SGHRS and CDR2 YFSETQ. Trimming left V 6 bases short and J 1 base short, with 13 bases between. In nucleotides, the CDR3 is TGCGCCAGCACCTCCTCATGGGGGAACACTGAAGCTTTCTTT. Translated, it gives CASTSSWGNTEAFF.

V gene TRBV6-4 combines with J gene TRBJ2-5, with D possibly called TRBD1 or TRBD2 (5 bases each). CDR1 and CDR2 (germline): MRHNA, SNTAGT. CDR3 size: 15 residues. V dropped 2 bases and J dropped 1 base, with 11 bases sitting between them. CDR3 DNA: TGTGCCAGCAGTGACAAACCAGGGACCCAAGAGACCCAGTACTTC. Translating gives CASSDKPGTQETQYF.

This chain links TRBV30 with TRBJ2-1; 12 nucleotides align to TRBD2. The CDR3 totals 17 residues. The germline gives CDR1 GTSNPN, CDR2 SVGIG (reference sequence). With V trimmed by 0 bases and J by 9 bases, 12 bases remained unmatched. The CDR3 DNA follows: TGTGCCTGGAGTGTACAAAGGACTAGCGGGATGGGGAGTGAGCAGTTCTTC. It codes for CAWSVQRTSGMGSEQFF.

The CDR3 loop is CASSGSGRDQYF. The DNA of the CDR3 is TGTGCCAGCAGTGGTAGCGGGAGGGATCAGTACTTC. The chain uses TRBV6-1 and TRBJ2-7; 11 nucleotides match TRBD2. This CDR3 contains 12 residues. Germline CDR1 MNHNS, CDR2 SASEGT. V lost 4 bases to trimming and J lost 10 bases; unmatched junction nucleotides: 3.

A single count supports this clone. J is TRBJ1-5 and V is TRBV27; D ambiguous. Trimming shortened V by 9 bases and J by 4 bases, and 13 bases separated the two germline ends. Germline assignment: CDR1 MNHEY and CDR2 SMNVEV (reference sequence). The CDR3 has 13 residues. CDR3 loop: CASSSRENQPQHF. The CDR3 DNA is TGTGCCAGTTCCTCTCGGGAAAATCAGCCCCAGCATTTT.

The chain joins TRBV7-8 to TRBJ2-3, with 7 bases matching TRBD1. The V gene's germline CDR1 is SGHVS and CDR2 FQNEAQ. This CDR3 has 18 residues. Losses at the gene ends were 3 bases for V and 0 bases for J; bases not matched to a gene: 12. Here the CDR3 DNA reads TGTGCCAGCAGCTTTGGACAGGATTGGTGGGGTAGCACAGATACGCAGTATTTT. This gives the protein CASSFGQDWWGSTDTQYF.